The subject of this entry is one T cell receptor beta chain. No antigen is known for it. The record has no base qualities; no much larger clone is one base away. This record comes from a study of shared clonotypes between healthy human individuals (TCRdb year 2020). About the full investigation: The cohort included a few men and two women between 18 and 49 years of age. Blood TCR repertoires of about five healthy adults were deeply sequenced to estimate repertoire size and the extent of clonotype sharing between individuals. For each donor, CD4 naive and CD4 memory were each run on three plates, CD8 naive on two plates, and CD8 memory on one plate. Different laboratories and diverse techniques were used to prepare libraries and sequence TCR repertoires, to increase sequencing depth and limit assay-specific biases. Leukapheresis yielded between about 0.85 and 10 billion PBMCs per donor.

Beyond this particular receptor, the publication reports: Even with the large sequencing depth, rarefaction of the sorted-subset datasets indicated that sequencing was incomplete. Based on pairwise subsampling, the degree of clonotype sharing among donors was expected to be affected by sequencing depth. Larger estimated clonotype richness was generally found for naive subsets than for memory subsets. The genetic and exposure-history diversity represented was limited by the small number of donors. Roughly 5.2% of naive CD4, 3% to 4% of naive CD8, 2.3% of memory CD4, and approximately 0.39% of memory CD8 clonotypes were shared across four donors. Only blood was sampled, and tissue TCR repertoires likely differ from those in blood. Compared with non-shared clonotypes, clonotypes shared by all four sorted-subset donors had higher generation probabilities.

CD8 naive samples were obtained by positive selection for CCR7 among CD45RO-negative cells, yielding a CD45RA+CCR7+ population from which TemRA cells were excluded. The donors were healthy, HIV-negative adults with no recently reported acute infections or vaccinations. Only Caucasian adults living in Nashville, Tennessee, USA were represented among the donors. After blood collection by leukapheresis, PBMCs were isolated using Ficoll-Histopaque density gradient centrifugation and then cryopreserved in the vapor phase of liquid nitrogen. Analytical flow cytometry was used to check the purity and quantity of every magnetically sorted T cell population. Genomic DNA was isolated from each sorted fraction and quantified by UV absorbance on a Nanodrop 2000c. V ends up 1 base short and J 5 bases short, with an unmatched junction base count of 8. The germline V gene supplies CDR1 MGHRA and CDR2 YSYEKL. There are 16 amino acids in the CDR3, from cysteine to phenylalanine inclusive. The DNA shown is the 48-base CDR3, in frame from base 1.

TCR CDR3 regions were amplified from genomic DNA by multiplex PCR using the deep immunoSEQ assay. Extracted genomic DNA from each cell subset was distributed evenly across all wells of several immunoSEQ 96-well plates, and each plate was treated as a replicate. For sorted subsets, around 200 ng genomic DNA, equal to some 28,000 T cell genomes, was loaded into each replicate PCR. The purified libraries were quantified using a Qubit 3.0 fluorometer, sized with a Bioanalyzer 2100, and then quantified again using the KAPA Library Quantification kit. Every immunoSEQ 96-well plate was sequenced on a separate single-read 150-cycle Illumina NextSeq 550 flow cell. Concerning the study's data processing: Because the immunoSEQ output held only junctional sequences and lacked quality scores, the filtering could not match the filtering applied to full-length reads. Sequences were annotated with PyIR, a Python wrapper for IgBLAST v1.9, using IMGT germline references to assign V/J genes and CDR3. Reads were removed for weak V/J assignments (E-value above 1e-6), missing CDR3, stop codons, out-of-frame junctions, or ambiguous translated residues. V3J clonotypes were defined as sequences sharing the same inferred V gene, J gene, and CDR3 amino acid sequence. Percentage overlap between repertoires was computed as shared unique clonotypes divided by the size of the smaller repertoire. Repertoire richness was assessed with RTK rarefaction, the Chao1 estimator, and Recon v2.1 estimates of unobserved clonotypes. For all TCRbeta clonotypes obtained by the gDNA method from several donors, generation probabilities were computed with OLGA. Not all clones reach the TCRdb copy of this immuneACCESS table, which keeps in-frame sequences only. Checked studies attribute under half of the gap to unresolved V genes and leave the rest unexplained. The V and J calls and the clone size are those of that table, but D and trimming were determined from the DNA. The sample contains some 2,100,000 clones, under 95% of them found a single time. The leading ten clones occupy 1.5% to 2% of the sample.

The clonotype was recovered from a man aged 18 to 29 in good health. Some clones in this sample may be carry-over from other donors' samples. The V and J genes are TRBV4-1 and TRBJ2-7, with 10 bases in between that match TRBD1. Material for sequencing was naive CD8+ T cells from PBMCs. What the cell subset or site label conveys for this sample: CD45RA+CCR7+. The DNA sequence is given as TGCGCCAGCAGCCAAGCTTATGGGACAGGGGTCAACGAGCAGTACTTC. This yields the protein CASSQAYGTGVNEQYF.